The rows below give T cell receptor beta chains drawn from one sample of a study of T cell responses to AZD1222 COVID-19 vaccine. Here immunoSEQ multiplex PCR was the method, and the copy in TCRdb shows in-frame clones only, minus some. The repertoire holds some 200,000 clones, with 88% as singletons. This specimen consisted of peripheral blood, obtained 28 days after the second AZD1222 dose. These TCRs come from an adult who received the AZD1222 COVID-19 vaccine. Both conserved end residues are part of each CDR3. Fields, in order: J gene, clone size, D gene, V gene, CDR3 protein, CDR3 DNA. D genes are given only for firm matches. Not every row has a clone size; where given, it reads once, few, many or a size class.

TRBJ1-1 - - TRBV12-3/TRBV12-4 CASSPRRNTEAFF TGTGCCAGCAGTCCCCGGAGGAACACTGAAGCTTTCTTT
TRBJ1-5 - TRBD1 TRBV28 CASSPGQFSNQPQHF TGTGCCAGCAGCCCGGGACAGTTTAGCAATCAGCCCCAGCATTTT
TRBJ1-5 - - TRBV15 CATSRGDSNQPQHF TGTGCCACCAGCAGGGGGGATAGCAATCAGCCCCAGCATTTT
TRBJ2-1 - TRBD2 TRBV3-1/TRBV3-2 CASSQVNLLAGLYNEQFF TGTGCCAGCAGCCAGGTTAACCTACTAGCGGGCCTATACAATGAGCAGTTCTTC
TRBJ2-2 - TRBD2 TRBV5-4 CATSSGGVNTGELFF TGTGCCACCTCTAGCGGGGGAGTTAACACCGGGGAGCTGTTTTTT
TRBJ2-5 - TRBD2 TRBV7-6 CASSLSRTSQETQYF TGTGCCAGCAGCTTATCCAGGACTAGCCAAGAGACCCAGTACTTC
TRBJ2-3 - TRBD2 TRBV9 CASSKPTSGRVDTQYF TGTGCCAGCAGCAAGCCGACTAGCGGGAGGGTGGATACGCAGTATTTT
TRBJ2-5 - - TRBV6-1 CASSEQSPPETQYF TGTGCCAGCAGTGAACAGAGCCCCCCAGAGACCCAGTACTTC
TRBJ2-2 - - TRBV24-1 CATSDLRGTYTGELFF TGTGCCACCAGTGATTTGAGGGGGACTTACACCGGGGAGCTGTTTTTT
TRBJ1-2 - - TRBV30 CAAKTEGYTF TGTGCCGCGAAGACTGAAGGCTACACCTTC
TRBJ2-7 - - TRBV7-2 CASSKHGGEQYF TGTGCCAGCAGCAAACACGGGGGCGAGCAGTACTTC
TRBJ2-1 - - TRBV6-4 CASGSGGLGVNEQFF TGTGCCAGCGGCTCCGGGGGCCTGGGGGTCAATGAGCAGTTCTTC
TRBJ1-2 - - TRBV28 CASSLVPLGDGYTF TGTGCCAGCAGTTTGGTCCCTCTGGGGGATGGCTACACCTTC
TRBJ1-2 - TRBD1 TRBV6-2/TRBV6-3 CASSLFSGTGYGYTF TGTGCCAGCAGTTTGTTTTCCGGGACAGGGTATGGCTACACCTTC
TRBJ2-5 - - TRBV27 CASSWGPQETQYF TGTGCCAGCAGTTGGGGCCCTCAAGAGACCCAGTACTTC
TRBJ1-4 few - TRBV28 CASRRPSNEKLFF TGTGCCAGCAGGAGACCCTCTAATGAAAAACTGTTTTTT
TRBJ2-5 - - TRBV19 CASSNAGGKETQYF TGTGCCAGTAGTAATGCAGGGGGGAAAGAGACCCAGTACTTC
TRBJ2-5 - - TRBV25-1 CASSADWAQYF TGTGCCAGCAGTGCCGACTGGGCCCAGTACTTC
TRBJ2-7 - - TRBV6-2/TRBV6-3 CASSSLATYEQYF TGTGCCAGCAGTTCCTTAGCCACCTACGAGCAGTACTTC
TRBJ1-5 - TRBD1 TRBV7-7 CASSSPASGGGYSNQPQHF TGTGCTAGCAGCTCCCCCGCTTCAGGGGGGGGGTATAGCAATCAGCCCCAGCATTTT
TRBJ2-1 - TRBD2 TRBV3-1/TRBV3-2 CASSHPTSGSYNEQFF TGTGCCAGCAGCCACCCCACTAGCGGGAGCTACAATGAGCAGTTCTTC
TRBJ2-7 - - TRBV4-3 CASSGEWGYEQYF TGCGCCAGCAGCGGAGAGTGGGGATACGAGCAGTACTTC
TRBJ1-2 once - TRBV4-1 CASSQDEGRSYGYTF TGCGCCAGCAGCCAAGATGAGGGGAGAAGCTATGGCTACACCTTC
TRBJ2-1 - TRBD2 TRBV5-1 CASSLELAGAYNEQFF TGCGCCAGCAGCTTGGAACTAGCGGGAGCTTACAATGAGCAGTTCTTC
TRBJ2-4 once - TRBV4-2 CASSLLGPTQNIQYF TGTGCCAGCAGCCTCCTAGGCCCAACCCAAAACATTCAGTACTTC
TRBJ1-2 - - TRBV5-4 CASSPAGYGYTF TGTGCCAGCAGTCCAGCGGGCTATGGCTACACCTTC
TRBJ2-5 once - TRBV10-3 CATGPEGETQYF TGTGCCACGGGGCCTGAGGGGGAGACCCAGTACTTC
TRBJ2-2 - - TRBV7-9 CASSLVPGELFF TGTGCCAGCAGCTTGGTTCCCGGGGAGCTGTTTTTT
TRBJ1-3 - TRBD1 TRBV2 CASSDRTGSSGNTIYF TGTGCCAGCAGTGACCGGACAGGAAGCTCTGGAAACACCATATATTTT
TRBJ2-1 - - TRBV2 CASSERKPDGQFF TGTGCCAGCAGTGAGAGGAAACCGGACGGGCAGTTCTTC
TRBJ2-3 - TRBD2 TRBV7-2 CASNLAGGTDTQYF TGTGCCAGCAACCTAGCGGGGGGCACAGATACGCAGTATTTT
TRBJ1-4 - - TRBV5-8 CASSPVGGWGTNEKLFF TGTGCCAGCAGCCCCGTGGGGGGTTGGGGGACTAATGAAAAACTGTTTTTT
TRBJ2-2 - TRBD1 TRBV7-3 CASSPGQGGTGELFF TGTGCCAGCAGCCCAGGACAGGGGGGTACCGGGGAGCTGTTTTTT
TRBJ2-5 - - TRBV12-3/TRBV12-4 CATQGGQETQYF TGTGCCACCCAGGGAGGTCAAGAGACCCAGTACTTC
TRBJ1-6 once - TRBV14 CASSQETRNSPLHF TGTGCCAGCAGCCAAGAAACCCGTAATTCACCCCTCCACTTT
TRBJ2-7 - - TRBV5-1 CASSLTGSSSGEQYF TGCGCCAGCAGCTTGACCGGGAGTAGCTCGGGCGAGCAGTACTTC
TRBJ2-2 - - TRBV7-2 CASSLAPNTGELFF TGTGCCAGCAGCTTAGCCCCGAACACCGGGGAGCTGTTTTTT
TRBJ1-1 - TRBD1 TRBV4-2 CASSQATGGGGRAFF TGTGCCAGCAGCCAAGCCACAGGGGGCGGCGGTCGAGCTTTCTTT